These 9 T cell receptor beta chains share one sample of origin, sequenced in a study of control samples from healthy donors and cancer patients. Sequenced by immunoSEQ multiplex PCR; TCRdb stores in-frame clones only, minus some. Among under 200,000 clones, over 90% were seen once, and the ten largest hold around 0.92%. Sample: blood. The receptors derive from a woman aged 25-40 years in good health.

This chain connects TRBV5-4 to TRBJ1-4, with 7 bases matching TRBD1. The length of the CDR3 is 14 residues. Germline values: CDR1 SGHNT, CDR2 YYREEE (reference sequence). V was clipped by 2 bases and J by 6 bases; unmatched bases: 4. The CDR3 DNA reads as TGTGCCAGCAGCTTTATCGGGACAGATGAAAAACTGTTTTTT. It yields the protein CASSFIGTDEKLFF.

This clone was detected once. The chain links TRBV5-5 to TRBJ1-6; D gene unclear. The germline gives CDR1 SGHKS, CDR2 YYEKEE (reference sequence). The CDR3 contains 15 residues. Trimming stripped 0 bases from V and 9 bases from J, with 13 bases between. The CDR3 nucleotides read TGTGCCAGCAGCTTGGGTCCGGGTTTTCGTTCACCCCTCCACTTT. It translates to CASSLGPGFRSPLHF.

This sequence joins TRBV19 and TRBJ1-2; perhaps TRBD1 as D (5 bases). Trimming removed 8 bases at V and 4 bases at J, with 17 bases between. The CDR3 has 14 residues. Germline CDR1 and CDR2: LNHDA and SQIVND (reference sequence). This CDR3 is CASSLDWGIYGYTF. In nucleotides, the CDR3 is TGTGCCAGTTCTCTCGATTGGGGGATCTATGGCTACACCTTC. The full variable domain, in which reference TRBV19 and TRBJ1-2 provide the parts outside the CDR3, is DGGITQSPKYLFRKEGQNVTLSCEQNLNHDAMYWYRQDPGQGLRLIYYSQIVNDFQKGDIAEGYSVSREKKESFPLTVTSAQKNPTAFYLCASSLDWGIYGYTFGSGTRLTVV.

The chain couples TRBV3-1 (or the pseudogene TRBV3-2) to TRBJ1-2; the D is unclear. V shed 1 base and J shed 4 bases, with 10 bases lying between them. Germline V CDR1 and CDR2: LGHDT, YNNKEL (reference sequence). There are 14 residues in the CDR3. CDR3 in amino acids: CASSQVRGPYGYTF. CDR3 coding DNA: TGTGCCAGCAGCCAAGTTCGGGGTCCCTATGGCTACACCTTC.

Here the CDR3 DNA reads TGTGCCAGCAGCTTGGTGGTTTGGTCAGGGGAAGCTAACTATGGCTACACCTTC. Translating gives CASSLVVWSGEANYGYTF. The J gene is TRBJ1-2, the V gene TRBV5-5; D might be TRBD1 (6 bases). With 0 bases removed from V and 0 bases from J, the gap between germline ends came to 18 bases. CDR1 is SGHKS and CDR2 is YYEKEE in the germline V gene (reference sequence). The CDR3 consists of 18 residues.

This clone was counted once. The V call is TRBV27, the J call TRBJ1-1, with 8 bases lining up with TRBD1. The CDR3 spans 14 residues. The germline V gene encodes CDR1 MNHEY and CDR2 SMNVEV (reference sequence). V trimming: 3 bases; J trimming: 1 base; junction bases outside the gene matches: 1. The CDR3 is CASSFGTGNTEAFF. CDR3 DNA: TGTGCCAGCAGTTTCGGGACAGGGAACACTGAAGCTTTCTTT.

V usage is TRBV7-9 and J usage is TRBJ2-7; the D is unclear. Germline V gene data show CDR1 as SEHNR and CDR2 as FQNEAQ (reference sequence). The CDR3 contains 14 residues. Trimming removed 0 bases from V and 3 bases from J, with 9 bases in between. This CDR3 is CASSLATHNYEQYF. CDR3 bases: TGTGCCAGCAGCTTAGCGACGCACAACTACGAGCAGTACTTC.

The chain joins TRBV15 to TRBJ2-3; D is ambiguous. The germline V and J ends were trimmed by 3 bases and 2 bases, with 15 bases remaining between them. Germline V gives CDR1 LNHNV, CDR2 YYDKDF (reference sequence). The CDR3 has 16 residues. CDR3 sequence reads: CATSSPGSLSTDTQYF. The DNA for the CDR3 is TGTGCCACCAGCAGTCCCGGGTCCCTCTCCACAGATACGCAGTATTTT.

This CDR3 is CASSLASGRTSRGGEQFF. The CDR3 bases are TGCGCCAGCAGCTTGGCTAGCGGGAGGACCTCCCGAGGGGGGGAGCAGTTCTTC. This chain joins TRBV5-1 and TRBJ2-1; 11 bases map to TRBD2. This CDR3 spans 18 amino acids. Unmatched junction bases numbered 15, after V lost 0 bases and J lost 10 bases. Germline CDR1 SGHRS, CDR2 YFSETQ.